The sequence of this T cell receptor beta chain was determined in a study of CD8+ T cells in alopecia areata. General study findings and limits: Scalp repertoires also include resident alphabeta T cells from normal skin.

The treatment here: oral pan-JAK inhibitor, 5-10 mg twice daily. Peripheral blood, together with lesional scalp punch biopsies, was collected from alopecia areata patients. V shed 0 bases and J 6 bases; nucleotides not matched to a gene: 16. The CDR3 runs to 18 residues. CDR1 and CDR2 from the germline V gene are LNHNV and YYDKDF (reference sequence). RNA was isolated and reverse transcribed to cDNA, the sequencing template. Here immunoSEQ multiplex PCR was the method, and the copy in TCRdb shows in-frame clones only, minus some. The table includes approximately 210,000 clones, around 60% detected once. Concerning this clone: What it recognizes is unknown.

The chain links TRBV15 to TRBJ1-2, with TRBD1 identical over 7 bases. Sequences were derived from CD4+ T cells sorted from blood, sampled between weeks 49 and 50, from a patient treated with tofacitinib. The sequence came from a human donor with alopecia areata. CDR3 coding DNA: TGTGCCACCAGCAGAGAGACAGGGAGCAGCAGTGGCCGACATGGCTACACCTTC. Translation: CATSRETGSSSGRHGYTF.